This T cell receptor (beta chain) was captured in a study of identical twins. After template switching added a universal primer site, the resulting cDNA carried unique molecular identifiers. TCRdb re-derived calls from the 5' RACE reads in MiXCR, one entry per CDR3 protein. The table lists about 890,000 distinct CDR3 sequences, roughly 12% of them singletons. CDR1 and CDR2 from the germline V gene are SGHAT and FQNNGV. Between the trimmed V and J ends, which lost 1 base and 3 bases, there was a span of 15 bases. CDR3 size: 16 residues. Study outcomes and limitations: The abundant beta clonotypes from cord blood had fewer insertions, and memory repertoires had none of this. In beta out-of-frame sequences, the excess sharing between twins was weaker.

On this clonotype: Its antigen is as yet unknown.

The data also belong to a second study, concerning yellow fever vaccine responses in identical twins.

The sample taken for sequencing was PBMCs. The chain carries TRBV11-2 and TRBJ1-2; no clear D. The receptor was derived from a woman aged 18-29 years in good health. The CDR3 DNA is TGTGCCAGCAGCTTAGTTGCGGGGAAGGTTTACTATGGCTACACCTTC. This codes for CASSLVAGKVYYGYTF.